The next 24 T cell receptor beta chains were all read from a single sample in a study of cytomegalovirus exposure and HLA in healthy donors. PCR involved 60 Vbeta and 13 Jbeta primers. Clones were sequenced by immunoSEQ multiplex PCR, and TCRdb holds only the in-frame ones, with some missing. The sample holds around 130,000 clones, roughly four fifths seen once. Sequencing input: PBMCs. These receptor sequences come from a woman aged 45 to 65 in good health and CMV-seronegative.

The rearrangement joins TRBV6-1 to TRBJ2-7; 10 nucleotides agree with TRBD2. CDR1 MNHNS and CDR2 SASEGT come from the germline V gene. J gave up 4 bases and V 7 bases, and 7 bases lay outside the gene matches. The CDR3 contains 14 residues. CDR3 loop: CASTQREGLYEQYF. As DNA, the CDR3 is TGTGCCAGCACTCAGCGGGAGGGCTTATACGAGCAGTACTTC.

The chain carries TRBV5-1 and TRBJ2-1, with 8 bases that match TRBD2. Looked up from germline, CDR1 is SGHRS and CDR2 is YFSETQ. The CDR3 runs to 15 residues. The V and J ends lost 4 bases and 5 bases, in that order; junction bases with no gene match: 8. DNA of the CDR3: TGCGCCAGCAGCACCGGGACTAGGGCCCACAATGAGCAGTTCTTC. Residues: CASSTGTRAHNEQFF.

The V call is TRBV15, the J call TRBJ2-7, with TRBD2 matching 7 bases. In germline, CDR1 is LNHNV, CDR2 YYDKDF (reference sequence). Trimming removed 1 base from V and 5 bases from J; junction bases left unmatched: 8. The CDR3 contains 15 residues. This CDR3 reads CATSRVGRARHEQYV. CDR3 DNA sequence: TGTGCCACCAGCAGAGTTGGGAGGGCTCGGCACGAGCAGTACGTC.

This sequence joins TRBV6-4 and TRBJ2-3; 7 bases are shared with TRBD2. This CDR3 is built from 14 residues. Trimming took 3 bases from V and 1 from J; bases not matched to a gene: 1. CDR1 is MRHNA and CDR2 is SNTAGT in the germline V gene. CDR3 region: CASSEAGGTDTQYF. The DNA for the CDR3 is TGTGCCAGCAGTGAGGCGGGGGGCACAGATACGCAGTATTTT.

DNA of the CDR3: TGTGCCAGCAGCGTAGCGGGAGTCGGGTACAATGAGCAGTTCTTC. It encodes CASSVAGVGYNEQFF. The rearrangement joins TRBV9 to TRBJ2-1; D perhaps matches TRBD2 (6 bases). This CDR3 comprises 15 residues. Germline loops: CDR1 SGDLS, CDR2 YYNGEE. Trimming pared 0 bases from V and 4 bases from J, leaving 11 bases between.

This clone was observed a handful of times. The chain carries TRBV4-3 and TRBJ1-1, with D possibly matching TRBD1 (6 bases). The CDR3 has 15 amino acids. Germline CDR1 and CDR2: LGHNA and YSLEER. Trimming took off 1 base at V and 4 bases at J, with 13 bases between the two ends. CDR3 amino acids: CASSQAPLGATEAFF. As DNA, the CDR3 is TGCGCCAGCAGCCAAGCGCCCTTGGGGGCCACTGAAGCTTTCTTT.

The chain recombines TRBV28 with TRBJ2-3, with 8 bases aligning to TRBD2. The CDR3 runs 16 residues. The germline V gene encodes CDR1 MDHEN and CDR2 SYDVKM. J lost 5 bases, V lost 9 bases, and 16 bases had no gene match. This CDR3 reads CASRVASGSLGDTQYF. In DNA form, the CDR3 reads TGTGCCAGTAGGGTAGCAAGCGGGAGCTTGGGAGATACGCAGTATTTT.

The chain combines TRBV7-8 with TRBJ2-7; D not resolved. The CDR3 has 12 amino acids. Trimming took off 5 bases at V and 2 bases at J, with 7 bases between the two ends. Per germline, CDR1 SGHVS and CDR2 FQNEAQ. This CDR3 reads CASSPSAYEQYF. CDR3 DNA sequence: TGTGCCAGCAGCCCCTCTGCCTACGAGCAGTACTTC.

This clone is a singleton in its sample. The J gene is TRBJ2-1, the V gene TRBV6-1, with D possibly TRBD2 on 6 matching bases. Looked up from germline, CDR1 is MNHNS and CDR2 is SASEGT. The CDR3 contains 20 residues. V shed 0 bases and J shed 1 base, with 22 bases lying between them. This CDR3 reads CASSEALVPAGFSSYNEQFF. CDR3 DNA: TGTGCCAGCAGTGAAGCACTGGTTCCCGCGGGGTTCAGTTCCTACAATGAGCAGTTCTTC.

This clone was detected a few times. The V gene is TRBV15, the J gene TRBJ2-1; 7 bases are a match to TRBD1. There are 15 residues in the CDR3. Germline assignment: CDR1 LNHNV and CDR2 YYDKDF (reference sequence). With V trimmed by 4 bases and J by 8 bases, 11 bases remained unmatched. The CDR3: CATSIGTVQGDEQFF. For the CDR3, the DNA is TGTGCCACCAGCATAGGGACAGTACAGGGCGATGAGCAGTTCTTC. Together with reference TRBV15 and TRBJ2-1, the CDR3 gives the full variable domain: DAMVIQNPRYQVTQFGKPVTLSCSQTLNHNVMYWYQQKSSQAPKLLFHYYDKDFNNEADTPDNFQSRRPNTSFCFLDIRSPGLGDTAMYLCATSIGTVQGDEQFFGPGTRLTVL.

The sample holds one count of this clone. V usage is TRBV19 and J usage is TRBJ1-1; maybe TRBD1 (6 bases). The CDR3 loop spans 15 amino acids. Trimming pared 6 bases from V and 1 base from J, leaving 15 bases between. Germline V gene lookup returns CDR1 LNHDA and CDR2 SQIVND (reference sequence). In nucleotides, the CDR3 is TGTGCCAGTAGACAGGGTGGTTTGTGGAACACTGAAGCTTTCTTT. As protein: CASRQGGLWNTEAFF.

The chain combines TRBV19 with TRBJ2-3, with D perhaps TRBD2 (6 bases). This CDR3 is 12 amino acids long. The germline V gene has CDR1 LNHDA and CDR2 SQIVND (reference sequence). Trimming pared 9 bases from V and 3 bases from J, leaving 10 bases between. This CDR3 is CASGSRTDTQYF. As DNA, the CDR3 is TGTGCCAGCGGGAGCCGGACAGATACGCAGTATTTT.

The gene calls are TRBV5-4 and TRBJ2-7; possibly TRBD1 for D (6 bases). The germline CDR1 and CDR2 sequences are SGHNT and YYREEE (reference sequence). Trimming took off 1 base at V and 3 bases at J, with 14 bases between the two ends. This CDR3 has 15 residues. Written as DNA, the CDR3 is TGTGCCAGCAGCTTGATTCAGGGGCCCCACTACGAGCAGTACTTC. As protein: CASSLIQGPHYEQYF.

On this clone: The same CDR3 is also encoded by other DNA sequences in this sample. The CDR3 region has the DNA TGTGCCAGCAGCGTAGAAGAGGGAACTGAAGCTTTCTTT. Amino acid sequence: CASSVEEGTEAFF. The chain is built from TRBV9 and TRBJ1-1; no reliable D call. Germline-derived CDR1 and CDR2 are SGDLS and YYNGEE. The CDR3 length is 13 residues. Between the trimmed V and J ends, which lost 0 bases and 5 bases, there was a span of 8 bases.

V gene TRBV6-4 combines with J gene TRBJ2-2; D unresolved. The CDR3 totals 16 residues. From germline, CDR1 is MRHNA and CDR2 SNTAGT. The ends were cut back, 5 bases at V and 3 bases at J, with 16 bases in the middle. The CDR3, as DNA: TGTGCCAGCAGTAACCCAACACACGAGGACACCGGGGAGCTGTTTTTT. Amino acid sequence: CASSNPTHEDTGELFF.

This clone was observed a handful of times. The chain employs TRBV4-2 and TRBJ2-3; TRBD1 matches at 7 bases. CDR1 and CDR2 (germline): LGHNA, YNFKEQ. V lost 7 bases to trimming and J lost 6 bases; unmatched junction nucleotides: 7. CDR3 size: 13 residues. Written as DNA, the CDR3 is TGTGCCAGCAACCCCGGGACAGCCGATACGCAGTATTTT. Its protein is CASNPGTADTQYF.

The CDR3 region has the DNA TGTGCCAGCAGCGTTAGGCCGGGACTGATCACCGGGGAGCTGTTTTTT. Residues: CASSVRPGLITGELFF. The V call is TRBV9, the J call TRBJ2-2, with D perhaps matching TRBD2 (6 bases). V was trimmed by 2 bases and J by 4 bases, leaving 15 bases between them. Germline V gene lookup returns CDR1 SGDLS and CDR2 YYNGEE. The CDR3 contains 16 residues.

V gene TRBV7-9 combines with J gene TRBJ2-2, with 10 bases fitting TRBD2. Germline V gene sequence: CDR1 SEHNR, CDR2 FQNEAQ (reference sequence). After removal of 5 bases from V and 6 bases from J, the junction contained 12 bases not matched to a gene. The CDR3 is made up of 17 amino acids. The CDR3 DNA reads TGTGCCAGCAGCGAACAACTAGCGGGGTATTCTTCCGGGGAGCTGTTTTTT. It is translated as CASSEQLAGYSSGELFF.

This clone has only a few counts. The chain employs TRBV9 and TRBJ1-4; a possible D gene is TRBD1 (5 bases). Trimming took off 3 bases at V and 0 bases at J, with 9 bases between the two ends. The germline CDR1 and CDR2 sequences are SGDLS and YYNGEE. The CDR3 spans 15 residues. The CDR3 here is CASSGGGSTNEKLFF. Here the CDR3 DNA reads TGTGCCAGCAGCGGGGGCGGATCAACTAATGAAAAACTGTTTTTT. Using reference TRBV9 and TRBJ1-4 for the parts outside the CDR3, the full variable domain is DSGVTQTPKHLITATGQRVTLRCSPRSGDLSVYWYQQSLDQGLQFLIQYYNGEERAKGNILERFSAQQFPDLHSELNLSSLELGDSALYFCASSGGGSTNEKLFFGSGTQLSVL.

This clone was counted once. The CDR3 DNA follows: TGTGCCAGCTGGGAGGGAGGACTAGCGGGAGAAGAGACCCAGTACTTC. Protein: CASWEGGLAGEETQYF. This chain joins TRBV7-9 and TRBJ2-5; TRBD2 aligns across 13 bases. This CDR3 has 16 amino acids. The germline gives CDR1 SEHNR, CDR2 FQNEAQ (reference sequence). The junction had 9 bases not matched to a gene; V was cut back by 8 bases and J by 3 bases.

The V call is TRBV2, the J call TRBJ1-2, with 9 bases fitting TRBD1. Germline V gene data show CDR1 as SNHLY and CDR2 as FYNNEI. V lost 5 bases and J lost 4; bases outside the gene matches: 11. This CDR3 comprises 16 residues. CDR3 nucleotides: TGTGCCAGCAGTCCTATCGGACAGGGGACAATCTATGGCTACACCTTC. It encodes CASSPIGQGTIYGYTF.

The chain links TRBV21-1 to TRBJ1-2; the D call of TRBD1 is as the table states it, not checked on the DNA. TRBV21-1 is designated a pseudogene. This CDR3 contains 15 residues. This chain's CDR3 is CASSKGRRAGRGYTF. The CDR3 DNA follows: TGTGCCAGCAGCAAAGGCCGCAGGGCTGGTCGTGGCTACACCTTC.

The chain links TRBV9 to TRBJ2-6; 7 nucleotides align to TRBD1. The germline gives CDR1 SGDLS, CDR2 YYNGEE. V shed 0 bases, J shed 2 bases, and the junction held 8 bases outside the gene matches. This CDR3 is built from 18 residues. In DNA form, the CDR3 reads TGTGCCAGCAGCGTAGCTCTACAGGGGAGTACTGGGGCCAACGTCCTGACTTTC. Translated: CASSVALQGSTGANVLTF.

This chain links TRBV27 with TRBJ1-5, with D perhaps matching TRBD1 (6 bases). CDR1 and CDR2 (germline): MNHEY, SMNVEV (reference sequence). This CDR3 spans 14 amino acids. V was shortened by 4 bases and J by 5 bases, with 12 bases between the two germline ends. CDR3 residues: CASSYGTPYQPQHF. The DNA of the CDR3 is TGTGCCAGCAGTTACGGGACACCCTATCAGCCCCAGCATTTT.